This TCR beta chain was observed in a study of blood T cell repertoires in COVID-19. Trimming pared 5 bases from V and 6 bases from J, leaving 8 bases between. CDR3 length: 11 amino acids. Germline CDR1 reads MNHEY; CDR2 reads SVGAGI. Produced via immunoSEQ multiplex PCR; TCRdb's table is partial and in-frame only. The sample has about 460,000 clones; around 85% are singletons. The chain uses TRBV6-5 and TRBJ2-7; D might be TRBD2 (6 bases). The source material was PBMCs or T cells enriched from blood (not recorded which). This clonotype was obtained from a woman in her sixties or seventies who had recovered from COVID-19. CDR3 coding DNA: TGTGCCAGCAGTCACGGGGGCGAGCAGTACGTC. Protein: CASSHGGEQYV.